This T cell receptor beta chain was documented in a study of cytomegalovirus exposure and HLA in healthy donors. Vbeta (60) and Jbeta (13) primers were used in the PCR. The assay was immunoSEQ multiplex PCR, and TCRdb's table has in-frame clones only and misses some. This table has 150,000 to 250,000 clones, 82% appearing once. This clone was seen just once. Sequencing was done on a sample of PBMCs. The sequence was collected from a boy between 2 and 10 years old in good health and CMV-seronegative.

The CDR3 bases are TGTGCCAGCAGCCTTTTCCAGTGGTCCTACGAGCAGTACTTC. Translation: CASSLFQWSYEQYF. This chain uses TRBV21-1 with TRBJ2-7; the table gives TRBD1 as D, unverified against the DNA. TRBV21-1 is listed as a pseudogene. The CDR3 spans 14 residues.